The next 13 T cell receptor beta chains were all read from a single sample in a study of T cells after yellow fever vaccination. Each CDR3 protein is one row after TCRdb ran MiXCR on the 5' RACE reads. The sample holds 75,000 to 100,000 distinct CDR3 sequences, approximately 8.4% seen once. This specimen was CD8+ T cells not binding an NS4B(214-222) dextramer, sorted from PBMCs, taken roughly 14 days after the first yellow fever vaccination. The receptor set was obtained from a man younger than 30 who received the YFV17D yellow fever vaccine.

The chain carries TRBV10-3 and TRBJ1-2; 10 nucleotides agree with TRBD1. Germline CDR1 and CDR2: ENHRY and SYGVKD. This CDR3 region has 17 residues. V shed 3 bases, J shed 8 bases, and the junction held 15 bases outside the gene matches. This CDR3 reads CAISDAGTGDPSGGYTF. The CDR3 nucleotides read TGTGCCATCAGTGACGCCGGGACAGGGGACCCCTCGGGAGGCTACACCTTC.

In this sample, this clonotype turned up many times. The chain is built from TRBV7-2 and TRBJ1-2; 7 bases line up with TRBD1. V shed 5 bases, J shed 5 bases, and the junction held 8 bases outside the gene matches. The CDR3 consists of 14 residues. CDR1 SGHTA and CDR2 FQGNSA come from the germline V gene. The CDR3 DNA reads TGTGCCAGCAGCCAACCGGGACAGACTTATGGCTACACCTTC. This encodes CASSQPGQTYGYTF.

This clonotype was seen a handful of times. The chain couples TRBV5-1 to TRBJ2-1; 7 bases agree with TRBD1. Unmatched junction bases numbered 7, after V lost 2 bases and J lost 2 bases. The CDR3 loop spans 16 amino acids. The germline V gene encodes CDR1 SGHRS and CDR2 YFSETQ. The CDR3 bases are TGCGCCAGCAGCTTAGGACAGGTTTCGACCTACAATGAGCAGTTCTTC. It is translated as CASSLGQVSTYNEQFF. Filled out from reference TRBV5-1 and TRBJ2-1, the complete variable domain reads KAGVTQTPRYLIKTRGQQVTLSCSPISGHRSVSWYQQTPGQGLQFLFEYFSETQRNKGNFPGRFSGRQFSNSRSEMNVSTLELGDSALYLCASSLGQVSTYNEQFFGPGTRLTVL.

This clonotype was found a few times. CDR3 bases: TGCGCCAGCAGCCAAGTATCCAGCGGGGGTTACGAGCAGTACTTC. It specifies CASSQVSSGGYEQYF. This sequence joins TRBV4-1 and TRBJ2-7, with 8 bases identical to TRBD2. Germline V lookup: CDR1 MGHRA, CDR2 YSYEKL. The CDR3 totals 15 residues. V trimming: 1 base; J trimming: 4 bases; junction bases outside the gene matches: 6.

The chain combines TRBV9 with TRBJ2-5; 9 nucleotides line up with TRBD1. V gave up 0 bases and J gave up 2 bases; unmatched junction bases: 8. The CDR3 covers 17 residues. CDR1 and CDR2 (germline): SGDLS, YYNGEE. The DNA of the CDR3 is TGTGCCAGCAGCGTAGAGTTGGGACAGGGCTTTCAAGAGACCCAGTACTTC. Translation gives CASSVELGQGFQETQYF.

The V gene is TRBV29-1, the J gene TRBJ1-6, with D perhaps matching TRBD1 (5 bases). The CDR3 has 13 amino acids. In germline, CDR1 is SQVTM, CDR2 ANQGSEA. Trimming cost V 3 bases and J 8 bases, with 11 bases left between them. CDR3 bases: TGCAGCGTTGATTCAGGGAATTATTCACCCCTCCACTTT. It translates to CSVDSGNYSPLHF.

This clonotype turned up a few times. The CDR3 reads CSVPLPTDTYGYTF. CDR3 DNA sequence: TGCAGCGTCCCACTTCCGACAGATACTTATGGCTACACCTTC. The rearrangement links TRBV29-1 to TRBJ1-2; possibly TRBD1 for D (5 bases). V was shortened by 6 bases and J by 5 bases, with 19 bases between the two germline ends. Germline V gene sequence: CDR1 SQVTM, CDR2 ANQGSEA. There are 14 residues in the CDR3.

This clonotype has just a few counts. The chain is built from TRBV7-6 and TRBJ2-7; 7 bases agree with TRBD1. CDR3 size: 14 residues. Germline V CDR1 and CDR2: SGHVS, FNYEAQ. After removal of 4 bases from V and 6 bases from J, the junction contained 9 bases not matched to a gene. CDR3: CASSSTGTVAEQYF. As DNA, the CDR3 is TGTGCCAGCAGCTCGACAGGGACGGTTGCCGAGCAGTACTTC. Combining the CDR3 with reference TRBV7-6 and TRBJ2-7 gives the whole variable domain GAGVSQSPRYKVTKRGQDVALRCDPISGHVSLYWYRQALGQGPEFLTYFNYEAQQDKSGLPNDRFSAERPEGSISTLTIQRTEQRDSAMYRCASSSTGTVAEQYFGPGTRLTVT.

The rearrangement uses TRBV6-2 or TRBV6-3 and TRBJ2-7; tentative D call: TRBD2 (7 bases). Germline V CDR1 and CDR2: MNHEY, SVGEGT. V was trimmed by 6 bases and J by 6 bases, leaving 15 bases between them. The length of the CDR3 is 13 residues. The CDR3 DNA is TGTGCCAGCAGAAAAGGGGGGGGCGCCGAGCAGTACGTC. Its translation: CASRKGGGAEQYV.

This clonotype was seen more than once but under ten times. This chain links TRBV2 with TRBJ2-5; TRBD2 matches 8 bases. Germline-derived CDR1 and CDR2 are SNHLY and FYNNEI. Unmatched junction bases numbered 12, after V lost 4 bases and J lost 5 bases. There are 16 residues in the CDR3. CDR3 coding DNA: TGTGCCAGCAGTGTTGAACGGTTAGCGGGGATGGAGACCCAGTACTTC. It yields the protein CASSVERLAGMETQYF.

About this clonotype: A read error may account for a junction end that differs from germline. This chain connects TRBV5-1 to TRBJ2-5; tentatively, D is TRBD1 (6 bases). Germline CDR1 is SGHRS and CDR2 is YFSETQ. There are 16 residues in the CDR3. The CDR3 loop reads CGSSLEWGRGSETQYF. Here the CDR3 DNA reads TGCGGCAGCAGCTTGGAGTGGGGCAGGGGAAGTGAGACCCAGTACTTC.

The V and J genes are TRBV3-1 and TRBJ1-4, with D hard to call. The CDR3 loop spans 15 amino acids. The V gene's germline CDR1 is LGHDT and CDR2 YNNKEL (reference sequence). Trimming stripped 8 bases from V and 8 bases from J, with 21 bases between. The CDR3 region has the DNA TGTGCCAGCTCCACCTGGACTGGCCACGGCGAAAAACTGTTTTTT. This gives the protein CASSTWTGHGEKLFF. Drawing the rest from reference TRBV3-1 and TRBJ1-4, the complete variable domain is DTAVSQTPKYLVTQMGNDKSIKCEQNLGHDTMYWYKQDSKKFLKIMFSYNNKELIINETVPNRFSPKSPDKAHLNLHINSLELGDSAVYFCASSTWTGHGEKLFFGSGTQLSVL.

This clonotype was detected only a few times. The genes are TRBV7-9 and TRBJ1-5; D gene uncertain. Trimming removed 2 bases from V and 4 bases from J, with 6 bases in between. Germline V gene lookup returns CDR1 SEHNR and CDR2 FQNEAQ (reference sequence). CDR3 length: 13 residues. CDR3 in amino acids: CASSLSGNQPQHF. Here the CDR3 DNA reads TGTGCCAGCAGCTTATCCGGGAATCAGCCCCAGCATTTT.